A single T cell receptor beta chain is shown here with its context. Its antigen is still unknown. The germline V gene encodes CDR1 MDHEN and CDR2 SYDVKM. V lost 6 bases to trimming and J lost 1 base; unmatched junction nucleotides: 6. This CDR3 is 14 amino acids long. This sample is drawn from a study of T cell responses to AZD1222 COVID-19 vaccine. Study-level results: In a largely white British group with more females than males, clonal diversity was possibly underestimated. Only after the peak T cell response were repertoires sampled. Spike-specific TCR depth and breadth grew after two AZD1222 doses.

Measured with immunoSEQ multiplex PCR; TCRdb has only the in-frame clones, and not every one. This table holds 130,000 or so clones, roughly nine tenths found once. Sequenced here: peripheral blood, sampled on day 0 of AZD1222 vaccination. This sequence originates from an adult in good health. The gene calls are TRBV28 and TRBJ2-7; TRBD2 agrees at 7 bases. The CDR3 region is CASSLSGTSYEQYF. The CDR3 DNA sequence: TGTGCCAGCAGCCTCAGCGGGACTTCCTACGAGCAGTACTTC.